One and the same sample provided the 3 T cell receptor beta chains below, sequenced in a study of cytomegalovirus exposure and HLA in healthy donors. Clones were sequenced by immunoSEQ multiplex PCR, and TCRdb holds only the in-frame ones, with some missing. The sample records 150,000 to 200,000 clones, roughly 90% being singletons. The sample consisted of PBMCs. The source of these receptors is a woman in her twenties or thirties in good health and CMV-seronegative.

The chain is built from TRBV5-1 and TRBJ2-1; 7 bases are shared with TRBD1. CDR3 length: 13 residues. V lost 4 bases, J lost 10 bases, and 8 bases stayed unmatched. The germline V gene has CDR1 SGHRS and CDR2 YFSETQ. CDR3 bases: TGCGCCAGCAGCAATCAGGGGGTCGAGGAGCAGTTCTTC. Translating gives CASSNQGVEEQFF. Variable domain in full (rest from reference TRBV5-1 and TRBJ2-1): KAGVTQTPRYLIKTRGQQVTLSCSPISGHRSVSWYQQTPGQGLQFLFEYFSETQRNKGNFPGRFSGRQFSNSRSEMNVSTLELGDSALYLCASSNQGVEEQFFGPGTRLTVL.

This chain connects TRBV4-2 to TRBJ2-5; unclear D gene. This CDR3 has 11 residues. Germline loops: CDR1 LGHNA, CDR2 YNFKEQ. The ends were cut back, 0 bases at V and 10 bases at J, with 6 bases in the middle. The CDR3 spells CASSQERDQYF. The CDR3 DNA follows: TGTGCCAGCAGCCAAGAAAGAGACCAGTACTTC.

The J gene is TRBJ1-1, the V gene TRBV6-5; TRBD1 matches at 7 bases. The CDR3 length is 14 residues. V was clipped by 7 bases and J by 5 bases; unmatched bases: 10. CDR1 MNHEY and CDR2 SVGAGI come from the germline V gene. In nucleotides, the CDR3 is TGTGCCAGCAAGAAAGGGGGCAGGGGGACTGAAGCTTTCTTT. Residues: CASKKGGRGTEAFF.